This TCR beta chain was recovered during a study of T cells after yellow fever vaccination. The V and J ends lost 4 bases and 8 bases respectively, with 24 bases between them. The CDR3 has 16 residues. Per the germline V gene, CDR1 is SQVTM and CDR2 is ANQGSEA. Each CDR3 protein is one row after TCRdb ran MiXCR on the 5' RACE reads. The sample lists some 500,000 distinct CDR3 sequences, around an eighth seen once, with over 11% in the top ten. This clonotype was recorded a few times. The chain has TRBV29-1 and TRBJ2-1; D tentatively reads TRBD1 or TRBD2 (6 bases each). This receptor was obtained from a young man who received the YFV17D yellow fever vaccine. The starting material was PBMCs, obtained on the day of the yellow fever booster vaccination. CDR3 in amino acids: CSVVPDRLVGGDEQFF. CDR3 in DNA: TGCAGCGTTGTCCCCGATCGTCTAGTGGGGGGCGATGAGCAGTTCTTC.